This T cell receptor beta chain originates from a study of prognosis after radiotherapy for stage I lung cancer. To note about this clonotype: A clone one base away is much larger, so this may be a read error.

The CDR3 length is 14 residues. Germline V gene data show CDR1 as SGHRS and CDR2 as YFSETQ. V was shortened by 0 bases and J by 1 base, with 7 bases between the two germline ends. Genomic DNA served as the source from which two-round multiplex PCR generated TCR beta CDR3 amplicons. Gene-specific primers for each TRBV and TRBJ gene drove first-round PCR. TCRdb analysed the multiplex PCR reads with MiXCR anew, one entry per CDR3 protein. The sample carries around 51,000 distinct CDR3 sequences, approximately 35% recorded once. The sample here was PBMCs, taken before or after stereotactic body radiation therapy (not recorded which). V and J are TRBV5-1 and TRBJ2-5; D not certain. This receptor was taken from a donor of 50 years or more with non-small cell lung cancer. The CDR3 sequence: CASSLAVVQETQYF. The CDR3 nucleotides are TGCGCCAGCAGCTTGGCAGTGGTCCAAGAGACCCAGTACTTC.